The 21 T cell receptor beta chains presented below share a single source sample, sequenced in a study of Tregs in tolerant kidney transplant recipients. Assay used: immunoSEQ multiplex PCR; TCRdb lists only in-frame clones, some missing. This specimen shows about 48,000 clones; the ten leading clones hold around 0.88%. Source: CD4+ T cells from blood, taken before the transplant. The source is a human donor who received a combined kidney and bone marrow transplant.

A remark on this clone: The read ends 3 residues shy of where the CDR3 ends; the end is completed using the germline J gene. The chain uses TRBV30 and TRBJ2-6; a weak D match, TRBD2 (5 bases). Germline V lookup: CDR1 GTSNPN, CDR2 SVGIG (reference sequence). The CDR3 has 15 residues. Trimming shortened V by 0 bases and J by 1 base, and 7 bases separated the two germline ends. The CDR3 here is CAWSVDYSGANVLTF. The sequenced part of the CDR3 DNA is TGTGCCTGGAGTGTAGACTATTCTGGGGCCAACGTC.

Note on this clone: Read coverage stops 3 residues before the CDR3 terminus; the germline J gene supplies the remainder. The rearrangement joins TRBV19 to TRBJ2-3; 10 bases match TRBD2. The germline gives CDR1 LNHDA, CDR2 SQIVND (reference sequence). This CDR3 is built from 17 residues. The ends lost 5 bases at V and 5 bases at J; junction bases unmatched: 13. CDR3 residues: CASSPWTSGGGRDTQYF. The sequenced CDR3 bases are TGTGCCAGTAGTCCATGGACTAGCGGAGGGGGGAGAGATACG.

As regards this clone: The read comes to an end 3 residues before the CDR3 does, leaving the germline J gene to fill in the end. V gene TRBV29-1 combines with J gene TRBJ1-1, with 9 bases fitting TRBD1. The V segment lost 7 bases and the J segment 2 bases; nucleotides outside the gene matches: 8. This CDR3 has 14 amino acids. Germline V gives CDR1 SQVTM, CDR2 ANQGSEA. The CDR3 is CSANRQGGNTEAFF. The CDR3 bases that were read are TGCAGCGCAAATCGACAGGGGGGAAACACTGAA.

Comment on this clone: The read ends 3 residues shy of where the CDR3 ends; the end is completed using the germline J gene. This chain connects TRBV18 to TRBJ1-1, with TRBD1 identical over 10 bases. The CDR3 runs to 14 residues. Unmatched junction bases numbered 4, after V lost 8 bases and J lost 1 base. CDR1 is KGHSH, CDR2 LQKENI, per germline. The CDR3 loop is CASGQGGRNTEAFF. The CDR3 DNA, read in part, is TGTGCCAGCGGACAGGGGGGTCGGAACACTGAA.

About this clone itself: The CDR3 extends 3 residues past the end of the read, so its final part is completed from the germline J gene. The chain is built from TRBV30 and TRBJ1-5; 7 nucleotides match TRBD1. V lost 2 bases and J lost 3; bases outside the gene matches: 7. This CDR3 region has 15 residues. CDR1 GTSNPN and CDR2 SVGIG come from the germline V gene (reference sequence). Partial CDR3 DNA: TGTGCCTGGAGTAGGGGACAGACATACAATCAGCCC. This encodes CAWSRGQTYNQP. In full, the CDR3 is CAWSRGQTYNQPQHF.

As for this clone: Coverage ceases 3 residues before the CDR3 finishes, and the germline J gene fills in the end. The chain recombines TRBV19 with TRBJ2-6; possibly TRBD1 for D (5 bases). The CDR3 is 17 residues long. Trimming cost V 3 bases and J 1 base, with 13 bases left between them. Germline loops: CDR1 LNHDA, CDR2 SQIVND (reference sequence). This CDR3 reads CASSIDSSESGANVLTF. The covered CDR3 bases are TGTGCCAGTAGTATCGACAGTTCGGAGTCTGGGGCCAACGTC. The variable domain in full, with the rest retrieved from reference TRBV19 and TRBJ2-6, is DGGITQSPKYLFRKEGQNVTLSCEQNLNHDAMYWYRQDPGQGLRLIYYSQIVNDFQKGDIAEGYSVSREKKESFPLTVTSAQKNPTAFYLCASSIDSSESGANVLTFGAGSRLTVL.

About this clone: Coverage ceases 3 residues before the CDR3 finishes, and the germline J gene fills in the end. The rearrangement joins TRBV19 to TRBJ2-7, with a possible D match to TRBD1 (5 bases). In germline, CDR1 is LNHDA, CDR2 SQIVND (reference sequence). The CDR3 contains 15 residues. Trimming shortened V by 3 bases and J by 2 bases, and 14 bases separated the two germline ends. Partial CDR3 DNA: TGTGCCAGTAGTATCCCCAGGGATGGGACCTACGAG. Protein sequence: CASSIPRDGTYE. The full CDR3 sequence reads CASSIPRDGTYEQYF.

As to this clone: Coverage ceases 3 residues before the CDR3 finishes, and the germline J gene fills in the end. The chain joins TRBV13 to TRBJ1-4; 7 bases align to TRBD1. Germline assignment: CDR1 PRHDT and CDR2 FYEKMQ (reference sequence). After removal of 5 bases from V and 3 bases from J, the junction contained 6 bases not matched to a gene. The length of the CDR3 is 15 residues. The covered CDR3 bases are TGTGCCAGCAGCGTTGACAGGGCGGCTAATGAAAAA. This translates into CASSVDRAANEK. The full CDR3 protein reads CASSVDRAANEKLFF.

In regard to this clone: Read data end 3 residues before the CDR3 end; the end is taken from the germline J gene. This sequence joins TRBV7-9 and TRBJ2-1; D is unresolved. The CDR3 contains 14 residues. Between the trimmed V and J ends, which lost 1 base and 8 bases, there was a span of 12 bases. From germline, CDR1 is SEHNR and CDR2 FQNEAQ (reference sequence). CDR3 DNA (partial): TGTGCCAGCAGCTTAGGCGGCATCGTCGATGAG. Translation gives CASSLGGIVDE. The entire CDR3 reads CASSLGGIVDEQFF.

Points on this clone: The CDR3 end is not reached by the read, which stops 3 residues before it; the germline J gene fills it in. This chain uses TRBV6-2 or TRBV6-3 with TRBJ2-2; 7 bases align to TRBD2. This CDR3 has 14 residues. Germline CDR1 MNHEY, CDR2 SVGEGT. Trimming took 6 bases from V and 1 from J; bases not matched to a gene: 2. The CDR3 protein is CASRPSGNTGELFF. The sequenced CDR3 bases are TGTGCCAGCAGGCCTAGCGGGAACACCGGGGAG.

Regarding this clone: The read is 3 residues too short to cover the CDR3 end, so that end is filled in from the germline J gene. The V call is TRBV18, the J call TRBJ2-7, with 8 bases matching TRBD1. CDR3 length: 16 amino acids. Per germline, CDR1 KGHSH and CDR2 LQKENI. The J segment lost 5 bases and the V segment lost 6 bases, leaving 15 bases of the junction unmatched. The sequenced part of the CDR3 DNA is TGTGCCAGCTCGCTTGGGACAGGTCAGTATATGGACGAG. Amino acid sequence: CASSLGTGQYMDE. The whole CDR3 is CASSLGTGQYMDEQYF.

Concerning this clone: The sequenced fragment ends 3 residues before the CDR3 boundary, so the rest is inferred from the germline J gene. This rearrangement joins TRBV19 to TRBJ1-2; D might be TRBD1 (6 bases). Trimming left V 2 bases short and J 2 bases short, with 15 bases between. CDR3 length equals 16 residues. Germline V lookup: CDR1 LNHDA, CDR2 SQIVND (reference sequence). CDR3: CASSIMAGTKNYGYTF. Incomplete CDR3 DNA: TGTGCCAGTAGTATAATGGCCGGGACAAAAAACTATGGC.

In regard to this clone: The sequenced fragment ends 3 residues before the CDR3 boundary, so the rest is inferred from the germline J gene. This sequence joins TRBV6-4 and TRBJ1-2; maybe TRBD1 (6 bases). The CDR3 spans 14 residues. Germline CDR1 and CDR2: MRHNA and SNTAGT. V lost 2 bases and J 7 bases, leaving 14 bases between the germline ends. CDR3 DNA (partial): TGTGCCAGCAGTGACCAGCCAGGGGTTGGTGGC. It is translated as CASSDQPGVGG. The entire CDR3 protein reads CASSDQPGVGGYTF.

Notes on this clone: The CDR3 goes on 3 residues after the read ends, and that part is filled in from the germline J gene. The J gene is TRBJ2-2, the V gene TRBV7-9; 8 nucleotides agree with TRBD1. Germline-derived CDR1 and CDR2 are SEHNR and FQNEAQ (reference sequence). V lost 3 bases, J lost 6 bases, and 0 bases stayed unmatched. The length of the CDR3 is 13 residues. CDR3 sequence reads: CASSLDRAGELFF. CDR3 DNA, as far as it was read: TGTGCCAGCAGCTTGGACAGGGCCGGGGAG.

In regard to this clone: The read gets to within 3 residues of the CDR3 end, and the germline J gene fills in the rest. The chain has TRBV7-8 and TRBJ1-5; the match to TRBD1 covers 7 bases. The V gene's germline CDR1 is SGHVS and CDR2 FQNEAQ. V was clipped by 6 bases and J by 4 bases; unmatched bases: 9. This CDR3 is 15 amino acids long. The sequenced CDR3 bases are TGTGCCAGCAGTCCCGGGACAGTTAAAAATCAGCCC. Translating it yields CASSPGTVKNQP. The full CDR3 protein is CASSPGTVKNQPQHF.

Concerning this clone itself: The read gets to within 3 residues of the CDR3 end, and the germline J gene fills in the rest. The chain has TRBV7-2 and TRBJ1-2; TRBD1 might be the D (6 bases). Germline V CDR1 and CDR2: SGHTA, FQGNSA. The CDR3 loop spans 13 amino acids. V was shortened by 1 base and J by 4 bases, with 7 bases between the two germline ends. Partial CDR3 DNA: TGTGCCAGCAGCTTAGAACAGGGCTATGGC. This translates into CASSLEQGYG. The CDR3 as a whole reads CASSLEQGYGYTF.

Turning to this clone: The CDR3 extends 3 residues past the end of the read, so its final part is completed from the germline J gene. The chain combines TRBV2 with TRBJ2-1; 7 bases line up with TRBD2. The CDR3 extends over 15 amino acids. Trimming cost V 3 bases and J 6 bases; bases outside gene matches: 8. Germline assignment: CDR1 SNHLY and CDR2 FYNNEI. Partial CDR3 DNA: TGTGCCAGCAGTGATACCAGCGGGAAGGTCAATGAG. Translation: CASSDTSGKVNE. The whole CDR3 region reads CASSDTSGKVNEQFF.

The CDR3 reads CSVAKLGLNTEAFF. The CDR3 bases that were read are TGCAGCGTTGCGAAGCTGGGGCTGAACACTGAA. The chain recombines TRBV29-1 with TRBJ1-1, with D possibly TRBD1 on 5 matching bases. Read sequence stops 3 residues before the CDR3 end, and the germline J gene provides the missing end. This CDR3 region has 14 residues. From germline, CDR1 is SQVTM and CDR2 ANQGSEA. Trimming removed 4 bases from V and 0 bases from J, with 12 bases in between.

Worth noting for this clone: With the read ending 3 residues before the CDR3 end, the germline J gene is used to fill in that end. The chain recombines TRBV29-1 with TRBJ2-5; D might be TRBD1 (5 bases). The V end was cut by 8 bases, the J end by 5 bases, with 12 bases between. CDR3 size: 11 residues. Germline values: CDR1 SQVTM, CDR2 ANQGSEA. CDR3 in amino acids: CSIQKGETQYF. The part of the CDR3 DNA that was read is TGCAGCATCCAGAAGGGGGAGACC.

Remarks on this clone: The CDR3 end is not reached by the read, which stops 3 residues before it; the germline J gene fills it in. The chain combines TRBV20-1 with TRBJ2-6, with D perhaps TRBD1 (6 bases). V was pared by 3 bases and J by 4 bases, with 10 bases between. The CDR3 covers 14 residues. Germline CDR1 DFQATT, CDR2 SNEGSKA (reference sequence). Incomplete CDR3 DNA: TGCAGTGCTAGGGACAGTTCGGGGGCCAACGTC. It specifies CSARDSSGANV. From start to end, the CDR3 is CSARDSSGANVLTF.

As to this clone: The sequenced fragment ends 3 residues before the CDR3 boundary, so the rest is inferred from the germline J gene. The chain couples TRBV19 to TRBJ2-3; D is possibly TRBD2 (6 bases). Deletions cut 4 bases from V and 4 bases from J, with 12 bases between. The CDR3 runs 14 residues. Germline CDR1 is LNHDA and CDR2 is SQIVND (reference sequence). The CDR3 loop reads CASSTAGTPDTQYF. CDR3 bases read: TGTGCCAGTAGTACCGCGGGAACCCCAGATACG.